This entry is about one T cell receptor (beta chain). TCRdb's copy holds only in-frame clones and misses some; the assay was immunoSEQ multiplex PCR. The table has over 50,000 clones, approximately 90% seen once. These data belong to a study of T cell changes during pregnancy in multiple sclerosis. V gave up 6 bases and J gave up 10 bases, with 22 bases separating them. Germline CDR1 is MNHEY and CDR2 is SMNVEV (reference sequence). This CDR3 comprises 15 residues. Sequenced material: peripheral blood, taken after pregnancy. The rearrangement joins TRBV27 to TRBJ2-1; perhaps TRBD1 as D (6 bases). The sequence was collected from a female donor with multiple sclerosis, enrolled in a pregnancy study. CDR3 nucleotide sequence: TGTGCCAGCAGCATCACAACTCCAGGGGTTCGAGAGCAGTTCTTC. As protein: CASSITTPGVREQFF.